This is a list of T cell receptor beta chains from one sample in a study of blood T cell repertoires in COVID-19. Clones were sequenced by immunoSEQ multiplex PCR, and TCRdb holds only the in-frame ones, with some missing. The profile shows about 250,000 clones, about 88% of them singletons. The sample taken for sequencing was PBMCs or T cells enriched from blood (not recorded which). Receptors were obtained from a woman in her forties or fifties who had recovered from COVID-19. Both conserved end residues are part of each CDR3. A D gene is named only where the DNA matches it firmly. Clone size, where shown, is once, few, many, or a class for clones that have expanded.

j_call | d_call | v_call | clone_size | cdr3_nt | cdr3_aa
TRBJ1-6 | TRBD1 | TRBV5-1 | NA | TGCGCCAGCAGCTCCGGACAGGGGGTCTTTTCACCCCTCCACTTT | CASSSGQGVFSPLHF
TRBJ2-7 | NA | TRBV7-2 | few | TGTGCCAGCAGCTTAGCTGTGACAGCCAGGGAGCAGTACTTC | CASSLAVTAREQYF
TRBJ1-6 | NA | TRBV28 | NA | TGTGCCAGCAGTTTATGGGAGGGACGCTCGAATTCACCCCTCCACTTT | CASSLWEGRSNSPLHF
TRBJ2-2 | TRBD2 | TRBV27 | NA | TGTGCCAGCAGTTTTATGCGGGAGTCTGCCGGGGAGCTGTTTTTT | CASSFMRESAGELFF
TRBJ2-1 | NA | TRBV14 | NA | TGTGCCAGCAGCCAAGCGAGGGGGGAGCAGTTCTTC | CASSQARGEQFF
TRBJ2-1 | TRBD1 | TRBV10-1 | NA | TGCGCCAGCACCCGAGGGACAGTGAGCAATGAGCAGTTCTTC | CASTRGTVSNEQFF
TRBJ2-3 | TRBD1 | TRBV19 | NA | TGTGCCAGTAGGTATGGGACAGCACATACAGATACGCAGTATTTT | CASRYGTAHTDTQYF
TRBJ2-1 | NA | TRBV9 | NA | TGTGCCAGCAGCGTAGGTCTTCCCTCCTACAATGAGCAGTTCTTC | CASSVGLPSYNEQFF
TRBJ2-6 | NA | TRBV5-6 | NA | TGTGCCAGCAGCTTGGGACAGTTATTGTCTGGGGCCAACGTCCTGACTTTC | CASSLGQLLSGANVLTF
TRBJ2-7 | NA | TRBV7-9 | once | TGTGCCAGCAGCCGCACTGGCGGGAATCTCGAGCAGTACTTC | CASSRTGGNLEQYF
TRBJ1-2 | TRBD1 | TRBV5-4 | NA | TGTGCCAGCAGTCGAAAGACAGGGGGCAGCTATGGCTACACCTTC | CASSRKTGGSYGYTF
TRBJ1-5 | TRBD1 | TRBV5-1 | NA | TGCGCCAGCAGCTTGTCCGGACAGGGAAATCAGCCCCAGCATTTT | CASSLSGQGNQPQHF
TRBJ1-6 | NA | TRBV4-2 | NA | TGTGCCAGCAGCCGCGAACCGAGGGTGGAAGGGACACCCCTCCACTTT | CASSREPRVEGTPLHF
TRBJ1-1 | NA | TRBV11-2 | few | TGTGCCAGCTTCAGTGCGGGAAACACTGAAGCTTTCTTT | CASFSAGNTEAFF
TRBJ2-7 | TRBD1 | TRBV7-3 | NA | TGTGCCAGCAGCCCGGACAGGGGGCGACTCGAGCAGTACTTC | CASSPDRGRLEQYF
TRBJ2-2 | TRBD2 | TRBV27 | NA | TGTGCCAGCAGTTCACAACTAGCGACCACCGGGGAGCTGTTTTTT | CASSSQLATTGELFF
TRBJ1-1 | NA | TRBV7-2 | NA | TGTGCCAGCAGCTTATCCAGGGGCCTTGGGACTGAAGCTTTCTTT | CASSLSRGLGTEAFF
TRBJ1-2 | NA | TRBV30 | NA | TGTGCCTGGAGGTTTTTGGGAGGGTATGGCTACACCTTC | CAWRFLGGYGYTF
TRBJ1-2 | TRBD1 | TRBV2 | NA | TGTGCCAGCAGCGGGACAGGGGCCCTCTATGGCTACACCTTC | CASSGTGALYGYTF
TRBJ2-1 | NA | TRBV9 | NA | TGTGCCAGCAGCGGCGAGACCTACAATGAGCAGTTCTTC | CASSGETYNEQFF
TRBJ1-2 | NA | TRBV30 | NA | TGTGCCTGGAGACTAGGACGGGCCTATGGCTACACCTTC | CAWRLGRAYGYTF
TRBJ1-2 | NA | TRBV10-2 | NA | TGCGCCAGCAGTGCTCTCCAGTCTAACTATGGCTACACCTTC | CASSALQSNYGYTF
TRBJ2-3 | TRBD2 | TRBV7-7 | once | TGTGCTAGCAGCCCACTTCCCAGGGGTAGCGGGAGGGCCACAGATACGCAGTATTTT | CASSPLPRGSGRATDTQYF
TRBJ2-3 | NA | TRBV19 | NA | TGTGCCAGTAGTACTCAGGGATCAGATACGCAGTATTTT | CASSTQGSDTQYF
TRBJ2-7 | NA | TRBV28 | NA | TGTGCCAGCATCTCGGCCAGCGCAACCACCTTCTACGAGCAGTACTTC | CASISASATTFYEQYF
TRBJ2-7 | TRBD2 | TRBV28 | NA | TGTGCCAGCAGTTTAGCGGGAGGGCCCAACGAGCAGTACTTC | CASSLAGGPNEQYF
TRBJ1-1 | NA | TRBV18 | NA | TGTGCCAGCTCATCCTTGGAGCGGGTGATGGGCACTGAAGCTTTCTTT | CASSSLERVMGTEAFF
TRBJ2-3 | TRBD2 | TRBV7-2 | once | TGTGCCAGCAGCGTAACTAGCGCAAGGTGGACAGATACGCAGTATTTT | CASSVTSARWTDTQYF
TRBJ1-5 | TRBD1 | TRBV18 | NA | TGTGCCAGCTCACCAGGGACAGGCAATCAGCCCCAGCATTTT | CASSPGTGNQPQHF
TRBJ2-1 | TRBD1 | TRBV5-5 | NA | TGTGCCAGCAGCCTTACCGGGACAGCCGCCTACAATGAGCAGTTCTTC | CASSLTGTAAYNEQFF
TRBJ2-1 | TRBD2 | TRBV3-1/TRBV3-2 | NA | TGTGCCAGCAGTCACACCGGACTAGCGGCTGAGCAGTTCTTC | CASSHTGLAAEQFF
TRBJ2-1 | TRBD1 | TRBV7-2 | NA | TGTGCCAGCAGCCGCGGACAGGCGCTCTACAATGAGCAGTTCTTC | CASSRGQALYNEQFF
TRBJ1-1 | TRBD1 | TRBV16 | NA | TGTGCCAGCAGCCAACTAGGGGGCGCGGGCACTGAAGCTTTCTTT | CASSQLGGAGTEAFF
TRBJ2-3 | NA | TRBV18 | NA | TGTGCCAGCTCATTAGGGACTCCCACAGATACGCAGTATTTT | CASSLGTPTDTQYF
TRBJ2-7 | TRBD1 | TRBV24-1 | NA | TGTGCCACCAGTGATTCGTCCCGGGACAGGGAAGAGGAGCAGTACTTC | CATSDSSRDREEEQYF
TRBJ2-5 | NA | TRBV10-3 | NA | TGTGCCATCAGTCTATCAGACAGGGAGACCCAGTACTTC | CAISLSDRETQYF
TRBJ1-5 | NA | TRBV6-5 | few | TGTGCCAGCCGGACGGGAAATCAGCCCCAGCATTTT | CASRTGNQPQHF
TRBJ1-3 | NA | TRBV6-5 | NA | TGTGCCAGCAGCACAGGGCGGTTGGGTGGAAACACCATATATTTT | CASSTGRLGGNTIYF
TRBJ1-5 | NA | TRBV7-9 | NA | TGTGCCAGCAGCTCGGGCCCGGACAGTGTCGGCAATCAGCCCCAGCATTTT | CASSSGPDSVGNQPQHF
TRBJ2-7 | NA | TRBV6-5 | NA | TGTGCCAGCAGTTACTCGAAGCCGGGGATCCACGAGCAGTACTTC | CASSYSKPGIHEQYF
TRBJ2-1 | TRBD1 | TRBV19 | NA | TGTGCCAGTAGTTTCGGGACAGACAATGAGCAGTTCTTC | CASSFGTDNEQFF
TRBJ2-2 | NA | TRBV28 | NA | TGTGCCAGCAGTCCCACGAACACCGGGGAGCTGTTTTTT | CASSPTNTGELFF
TRBJ2-1 | NA | TRBV6-2/TRBV6-3 | NA | TGTGCCAGCAGTTCCACTTACAATGAGCAGTTCTTC | CASSSTYNEQFF
TRBJ1-4 | NA | TRBV9 | NA | TGTGCCAGCAGCCCCGGGGGGTCTTTCCAGGAAAAACTGTTTTTT | CASSPGGSFQEKLFF
TRBJ1-2 | NA | TRBV5-1 | few | TGCGCCAGCAGCTTGGCGGGGGTAGGGGGCTACACCTTC | CASSLAGVGGYTF
TRBJ2-1 | NA | TRBV7-2 | NA | TGTGCCAGCAGCCAAACTAGAGGTGAGCAGTTCTTC | CASSQTRGEQFF
TRBJ1-5 | NA | TRBV25-1 | NA | TGTGCCAGCAGTGAAAGCGGGGGGCGATCCGGGCAGCCCCAGCATTTT | CASSESGGRSGQPQHF
TRBJ2-7 | TRBD2 | TRBV2 | NA | TGTGCCAGCAGTGTTTCTACTAGCGGGACCTACGAGCAGTACTTC | CASSVSTSGTYEQYF
TRBJ1-5 | TRBD1 | TRBV30 | once | TGTGCCTGGAGTGAACAGGGGTATCAGCCCCAGCATTTT | CAWSEQGYQPQHF
TRBJ1-3 | NA | TRBV5-3 | few | TGTGCCAGAAGCTTGGGTATCCTCTCTGGAAACACCATATATTTT | CARSLGILSGNTIYF
TRBJ1-1 | NA | TRBV2 | NA | TGTGCCAGCAGTGGGGACACGAACACTGAAGCTTTCTTT | CASSGDTNTEAFF
TRBJ2-1 | TRBD2 | TRBV9 | NA | TGTGCCAGCAGCGTATTTGCTAGCGGGAGGGCGGGGAATGAGCAGTTCTTC | CASSVFASGRAGNEQFF
TRBJ2-7 | TRBD2 | TRBV20-1 | NA | TGCAGTGCCAGTGGGACTAGCGAGTACGAGCAGTACTTC | CSASGTSEYEQYF
TRBJ2-1 | TRBD1 | TRBV5-8 | NA | TGTGCCAGCAGCTTGGGCCTACAGGGGATCACCTACAATGAGCAGTTCTTC | CASSLGLQGITYNEQFF
TRBJ1-5 | TRBD1 | TRBV19 | NA | TGTGCCAGCCAGACCGGGACAGCCCTTAGCAATCAGCCCCAGCATTTT | CASQTGTALSNQPQHF
TRBJ2-7 | NA | TRBV2 | few | TGTGCCAGCAGTGAATGGGCGGGACTCGACTACGAGCAGTACTTC | CASSEWAGLDYEQYF
TRBJ1-1 | TRBD1 | TRBV7-2 | once | TGTGCCAGCAGAGCCCGGGACAGGTACACTGAAGCTTTCTTT | CASRARDRYTEAFF